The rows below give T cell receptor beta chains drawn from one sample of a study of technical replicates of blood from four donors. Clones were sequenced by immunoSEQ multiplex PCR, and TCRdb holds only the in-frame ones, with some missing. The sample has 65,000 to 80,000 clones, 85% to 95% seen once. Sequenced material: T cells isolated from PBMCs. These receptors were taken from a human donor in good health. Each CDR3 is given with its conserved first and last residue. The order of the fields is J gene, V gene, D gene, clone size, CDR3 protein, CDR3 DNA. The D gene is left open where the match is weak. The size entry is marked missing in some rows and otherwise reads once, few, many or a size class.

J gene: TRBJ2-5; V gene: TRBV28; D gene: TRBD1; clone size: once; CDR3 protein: CASSSDGQGRETQYF; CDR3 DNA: TGTGCCAGCAGTTCAGATGGACAGGGCCGAGAGACCCAGTACTTC
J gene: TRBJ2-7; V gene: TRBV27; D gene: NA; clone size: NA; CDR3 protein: CASSTYKSYEQYF; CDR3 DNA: TGTGCCAGCAGTACCTATAAATCCTACGAGCAGTACTTC
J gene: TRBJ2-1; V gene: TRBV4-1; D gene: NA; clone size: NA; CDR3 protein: CASSQGGGNEQFF; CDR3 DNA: TGCGCCAGCAGCCAAGGCGGAGGCAATGAGCAGTTCTTC
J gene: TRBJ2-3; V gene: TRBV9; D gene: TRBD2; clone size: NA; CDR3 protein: CASSLAGAADTQYF; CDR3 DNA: TGTGCCAGCAGCCTAGCGGGAGCCGCAGATACGCAGTATTTT
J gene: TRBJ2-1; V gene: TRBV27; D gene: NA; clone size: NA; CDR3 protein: CASSELRSYNEQFF; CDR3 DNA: TGTGCCAGCAGCGAACTAAGGTCCTACAATGAGCAGTTCTTC
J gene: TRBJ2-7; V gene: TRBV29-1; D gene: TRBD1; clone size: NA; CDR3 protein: CSVEGTGGYEQYF; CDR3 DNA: TGCAGCGTTGAAGGGACAGGGGGGTACGAGCAGTACTTC
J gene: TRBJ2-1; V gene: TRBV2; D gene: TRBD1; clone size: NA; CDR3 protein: CASSGDRESYNEQFF; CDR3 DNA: TGTGCCAGCAGTGGGGACAGGGAGTCCTACAATGAGCAGTTCTTC
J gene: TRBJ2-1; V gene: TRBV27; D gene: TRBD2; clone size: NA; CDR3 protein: CASSSGRPRRNEQFF; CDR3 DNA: TGTGCCAGCAGTAGCGGGAGGCCCCGTAGGAATGAGCAGTTCTTC
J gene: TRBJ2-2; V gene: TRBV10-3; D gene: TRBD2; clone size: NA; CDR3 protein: CAIGGLAGGNTGELFF; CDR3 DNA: TGTGCCATCGGGGGACTAGCGGGAGGAAACACCGGGGAGCTGTTTTTT
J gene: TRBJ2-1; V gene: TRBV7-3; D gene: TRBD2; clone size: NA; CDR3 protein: CASSLGVAGFDEQFF; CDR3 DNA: TGTGCCAGCAGCTTGGGAGTAGCGGGATTTGATGAGCAGTTCTTC
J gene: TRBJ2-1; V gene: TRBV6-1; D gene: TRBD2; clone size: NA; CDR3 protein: CASSSSGAEQFF; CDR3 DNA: TGTGCCAGCAGTTCTAGCGGAGCCGAGCAGTTCTTC
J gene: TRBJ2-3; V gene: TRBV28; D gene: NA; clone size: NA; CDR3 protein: CASTKTGDTQYF; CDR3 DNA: TGTGCCAGCACTAAGACAGGAGATACGCAGTATTTT
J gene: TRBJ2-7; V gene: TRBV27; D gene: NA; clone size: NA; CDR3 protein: CASSFNIFYEQYF; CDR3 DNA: TGTGCCAGCAGTTTTAACATTTTCTACGAGCAGTACTTC
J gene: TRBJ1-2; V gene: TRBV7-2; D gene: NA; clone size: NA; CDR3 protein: CASSLNPDNPYGYTF; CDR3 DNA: TGTGCCAGCAGCTTAAACCCTGACAACCCCTATGGCTACACCTTC
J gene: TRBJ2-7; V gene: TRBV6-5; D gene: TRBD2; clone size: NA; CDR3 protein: CASSYSGGVGEQYF; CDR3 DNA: TGTGCCAGCAGTTACTCGGGGGGGGTAGGCGAGCAGTACTTC
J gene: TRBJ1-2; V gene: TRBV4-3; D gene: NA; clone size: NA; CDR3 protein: CASSQVVGVDGYTF; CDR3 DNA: TGCGCCAGCAGCCAAGTAGTCGGGGTAGATGGCTACACCTTC
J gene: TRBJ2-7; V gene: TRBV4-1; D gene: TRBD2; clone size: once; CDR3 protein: CASSQTSGGSYEQYF; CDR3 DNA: TGCGCCAGCAGCCAGACTAGCGGGGGCTCCTACGAGCAGTACTTC
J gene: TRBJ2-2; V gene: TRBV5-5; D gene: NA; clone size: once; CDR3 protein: CASTVTGELFF; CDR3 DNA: TGTGCCAGCACGGTTACCGGGGAGCTGTTTTTT
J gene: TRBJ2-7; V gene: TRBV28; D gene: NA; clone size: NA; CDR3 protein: CATTPQGFDEQYF; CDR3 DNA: TGTGCCACGACCCCCCAGGGATTCGACGAGCAGTACTTC
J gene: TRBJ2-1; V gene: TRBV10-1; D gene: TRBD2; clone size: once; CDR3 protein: CASSESMWREAAYNEQFF; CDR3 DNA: TGCGCCAGCAGTGAGTCGATGTGGCGGGAGGCCGCCTACAATGAGCAGTTCTTC
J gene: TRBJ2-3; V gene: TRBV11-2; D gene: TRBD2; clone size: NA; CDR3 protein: CASTLVGGGPSGTDTQYF; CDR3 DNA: TGTGCCAGCACCCTCGTCGGGGGAGGGCCCTCGGGCACAGATACGCAGTATTTT
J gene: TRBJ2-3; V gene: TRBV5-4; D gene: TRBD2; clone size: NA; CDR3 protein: CASSSYMTSGRALTDTQYF; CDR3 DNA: TGTGCCAGCAGCTCCTATATGACTAGCGGGAGGGCCCTGACAGATACGCAGTATTTT
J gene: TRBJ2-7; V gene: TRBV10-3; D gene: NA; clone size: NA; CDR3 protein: CAISDSVSPPEQYF; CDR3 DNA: TGTGCCATCAGTGATAGCGTCAGTCCCCCCGAGCAGTACTTC
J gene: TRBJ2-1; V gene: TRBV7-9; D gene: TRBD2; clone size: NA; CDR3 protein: CASSLVTSAHNEQFF; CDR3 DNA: TGTGCCAGCAGCTTAGTTACTAGCGCCCACAATGAGCAGTTCTTC
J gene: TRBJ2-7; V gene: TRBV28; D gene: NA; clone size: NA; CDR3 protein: CASSLISYEQYF; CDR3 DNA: TGTGCCAGCAGTCTAATTAGCTACGAGCAGTACTTC
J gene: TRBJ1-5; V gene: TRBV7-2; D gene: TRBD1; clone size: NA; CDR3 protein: CASSLTGEDSNQPQHF; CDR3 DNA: TGTGCCAGCAGCTTAACAGGGGAGGATAGCAATCAGCCCCAGCATTTT
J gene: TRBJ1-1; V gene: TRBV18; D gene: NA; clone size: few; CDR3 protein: CASSLTGNVNTEAFF; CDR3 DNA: TGTGCCAGCTCATTAACGGGGAATGTTAACACTGAAGCTTTCTTT
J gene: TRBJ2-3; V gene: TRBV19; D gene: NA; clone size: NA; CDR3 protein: CASSTGRGGTDTQYF; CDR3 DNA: TGTGCCAGTAGTACAGGGCGTGGAGGCACAGATACGCAGTATTTT